This is a list of T cell receptor beta chains from one sample in a study of control samples from healthy donors and cancer patients. Profiled with immunoSEQ multiplex PCR; TCRdb holds only in-frame clones, not every one. The table shows about 160,000 clones, with over 90% occurring only once. Sequenced sample: blood. The receptors come from a woman aged 30 to 39 in good health. Both conserved end residues are part of each CDR3. The D gene is left open where the match is weak. Size tells how often a clone was seen (once, few, many) or the class of an expanded clone, and some rows leave it out.

>TRBD2|-|TRBJ2-1|TRBV6-1|18
TGTGCCAGCAGTGAAGCGATCAGGGCTAGCGGGAGGGTCAATGAGCAGTTCTTC
CASSEAIRASGRVNEQFF
>TRBD1|once|TRBJ2-5|TRBV7-9|15
TGTGCCAGCAGCACACGGACAGGAGGATGGGAGACCCAGTACTTC
CASSTRTGGWETQYF
>-|once|TRBJ1-2|TRBV29-1|11
TGCAGCGGCGGGGCCGACTATGGCTACACCTTC
CSGGADYGYTF
>TRBD2|-|TRBJ2-1|TRBV5-1|16
TGCGCCAGCAGCGGGTGGACTAGCGGGGGGAACAATGAGCAGTTCTTC
CASSGWTSGGNNEQFF
>-|-|TRBJ2-4|TRBV10-2|15
TGCGCCAGCAGTGATTCAGGACTAACCAAAAACATTCAGTACTTC
CASSDSGLTKNIQYF
>TRBD1|-|TRBJ2-2|TRBV4-1|17
TGCGCCAGCAGCCGCATACAGGGGGCAGTTGCTGGCGGGGAGCTGTTTTTT
CASSRIQGAVAGGELFF
>-|-|TRBJ2-1|TRBV5-1|17
TGCGCCAGCAGCCACCTCGGGCGGGATTACGGGAGCAATGAGCAGTTCTTC
CASSHLGRDYGSNEQFF
>-|few|TRBJ1-1|TRBV28|14
TGTGCCAGCAGTTTAAGGCCAGGCCACACTGAAGCTTTCTTT
CASSLRPGHTEAFF
>TRBD1|-|TRBJ2-7|TRBV30|13
TGTGCCTGGAACCCGGGACAGGGGAACGAGCAGTACTTC
CAWNPGQGNEQYF
>TRBD1|-|TRBJ2-7|TRBV4-1|15
TGCGCCAGCAGCCAAGGGGACAGGGCAGCCTACGAGCAGTACTTC
CASSQGDRAAYEQYF
>TRBD2|-|TRBJ2-3|TRBV7-3|13
TGTGCCAGCAACACGGGAGGGCAAGATACGCAGTATTTT
CASNTGGQDTQYF
>-|-|TRBJ1-5|TRBV5-4|14
TGTGCCAGCAGCGAATCCTTTAGCAATCAGCCCCAGCATTTT
CASSESFSNQPQHF
>-|once|TRBJ1-2|TRBV7-9|11
TGTGCCAGCAGCTTATTAGGTGGCTACACCTTC
CASSLLGGYTF
>TRBD1|-|TRBJ1-2|TRBV15|15
TGTGCCACCGGCCCGGGACAGGGGGCAAACTATGGCTACACCTTC
CATGPGQGANYGYTF
>-|-|TRBJ1-3|TRBV29-1|11
TGCAGCGTTGATTTGGGAAACACCATATATTTT
CSVDLGNTIYF
>TRBD1|once|TRBJ2-7|TRBV5-1|16
TGCGCCAGCAGCTTGGGCAACAGGGGGTCCTCCTACGAGCAGTACTTC
CASSLGNRGSSYEQYF
>TRBD1|-|TRBJ2-1|TRBV5-1|16
TGCGCCAGCAGCTTTTCCGGGACAGGGAGGTACAATGAGCAGTTCTTC
CASSFSGTGRYNEQFF
>TRBD1|once|TRBJ2-3|TRBV6-4|15
TGTGCCAGCAGTGACTCGACAGGGAATACAGATACGCAGTATTTT
CASSDSTGNTDTQYF
>TRBD1|-|TRBJ1-1|TRBV5-5|18
TGTGCCAGCAGCTTGTCGGACAGGGTCCGGCTTCAGAACACTGAAGCTTTCTTT
CASSLSDRVRLQNTEAFF
>-|-|TRBJ2-6|TRBV14|15
TGTGCCAGCAGCCCAGACTACTCTGGGGCCAACGTCCTGACTTTC
CASSPDYSGANVLTF
>-|-|TRBJ1-4|TRBV28|14
TGTGCCAGCAGTCAAACAGGGTTCGGAGAAAAACTGTTTTTT
CASSQTGFGEKLFF
>-|-|TRBJ1-1|TRBV11-2|13
TGTGCCAGCAGTACTCAGGGGAACACTGAAGCTTTCTTT
CASSTQGNTEAFF
>-|-|TRBJ2-7|TRBV3-1/TRBV3-2|13
TGTGCCAGCAGCCGAAGACGGGGTTACGAGCAGTACTTC
CASSRRRGYEQYF
>TRBD1|-|TRBJ1-2|TRBV14|14
TGTGCCAGCAGCCAAACAGGGGGCGGCTATGGCTACACCTTC
CASSQTGGGYGYTF
>-|-|TRBJ2-7|TRBV28|15
TGTGCCAGCAGGGGGATGACTATCGGTGTCTACGAGCAGTACTTC
CASRGMTIGVYEQYF
>TRBD2|-|TRBJ2-3|TRBV30|13
TGTGCCTGGAGCTACGGACTAGAAAATACGCAGTATTTT
CAWSYGLENTQYF
>-|-|TRBJ1-3|TRBV19|14
TGTGCCAGTATCGACATCTTCTCTGGAAACACCATATATTTT
CASIDIFSGNTIYF
>-|-|TRBJ2-2|TRBV6-5|14
TGTGCCAGCTTACATGTCCCTAACACCGGGGAGCTGTTTTTT
CASLHVPNTGELFF
>-|-|TRBJ2-1|TRBV30|11
TGTGCCTGGAGTGCAGGGGATGAGCAGTTCTTC
CAWSAGDEQFF
>TRBD1|-|TRBJ1-1|TRBV7-9|14
TGTGCCAGCTCCAGACAGGGGGCACACACTGAAGCTTTCTTT
CASSRQGAHTEAFF
>-|-|TRBJ2-5|TRBV28|12
TGTGCCAGCAGGTACAGAAAAGAGACCCAGTACTTC
CASRYRKETQYF
>-|-|TRBJ2-7|TRBV19|15
TGTGCCAGTAGTAGGGGGACGGCCAATTTGGACGAGCAGTACTTC
CASSRGTANLDEQYF
>-|-|TRBJ1-5|TRBV2|13
TGTGCCAGCGCTTATCTGGGCAATCAGCCCCAGCATTTT
CASAYLGNQPQHF
>-|-|TRBJ2-7|TRBV9|13
TGTGCCAGCAGCAGTGGACACTCGGACGAGCAGTACTTC
CASSSGHSDEQYF